This T cell receptor beta chain was profiled in a study of blood T cells in healthy people across ages. In the study overall: About one barcoded beta molecule was captured per two T cells (by template switching). Study-level points and caveats: Strong correlation linked observed beta diversity and percent naive T cells. In older individuals, TCR beta diversity per million T cells was lower, falling roughly linearly with age.

CDR1 is MNHEY, CDR2 SVGEGT, per germline. Trimming removed 5 bases from V and 0 bases from J, with 13 bases in between. This CDR3 region has 15 residues. A word on this clonotype: The antigen is undetermined.

A second PCR of about 7 to 12 cycles used a sample-barcoded 5' primer and a J-beta primer mix. Each cDNA molecule was tagged by a template-switch adaptor with 12 random nucleotides. Each CDR3 protein gets one entry after TCRdb re-called the 5' RACE reads with MiXCR. The sample has 650,000 to 950,000 distinct CDR3 sequences; 40% to 50% are singletons. Source material: blood. The rearrangement uses TRBV6-2 or TRBV6-3 and TRBJ1-1, with TRBD1 as a possible D gene (5 bases). This clonotype was obtained from a man aged 60 to 75 in good health. CDR3 protein: CASSERGAMNTEAFF. DNA for the CDR3: TGTGCCAGCAGTGAGAGAGGGGCAATGAACACTGAAGCTTTCTTT.